Listed here are 2 T cell receptor beta chains from one sample, sequenced in a study of healthy donors' naive CD4 and CD8 T cells. Starting from roughly 0.55 ug of total RNA, TCR libraries were made with linear amplification. TCRdb re-called the reads through MiXCR, storing one row per CDR3 protein. The sample contains around 200,000 distinct CDR3 sequences, about four fifths of which appear only once. Sample: naive CD4+ and CD8+ T cells sorted from blood, pooled from several donors. These receptors were obtained from a pool of human donors in good health; the sample pools cells from several healthy donors.

For this clonotype: At one boundary the junction diverges from the germline segment, which might be a read error. The chain carries TRBV29-1 and TRBJ2-5, with 7 bases matching TRBD1. In germline, CDR1 is SQVTM, CDR2 ANQGSEA. CDR3 length equals 13 residues. The CDR3 protein is CSVENRGLETQYF. The CDR3, as DNA: TGCAGCGTTGAAAACAGGGGCCTGGAGACCCAGTATTTC.

This chain joins TRBV20-1 and TRBJ1-1; D ambiguous. Per the germline V gene, CDR1 is DFQATT and CDR2 is SNEGSKA (reference sequence). This CDR3 has 11 amino acids. The ends were cut back, 2 bases at V and 3 bases at J, with 4 bases in the middle. The CDR3 region has the DNA TGCAGTGCTAGATGGGACACTGAAGCTTTCTTT. It codes for CSARWDTEAFF.